Below, 18 T cell receptor beta chains from the same sample are listed, as sequenced in a study of T cells in Graves' hyperthyroidism and ophthalmopathy. The CDR3 regions of TCR beta were amplified from RNA transcripts. HTBI primers were the set used in a first-round RT-PCR of the TCR CDR3. TCRdb re-derived calls from the multiplex PCR reads in MiXCR, one entry per CDR3 protein. The sample lists hundreds of thousands of distinct CDR3 sequences, about 15% occurring once. Specimen: blood. These receptors were taken from a woman aged 18-29 years with Graves' hyperthyroidism.

The rearrangement joins TRBV11-2 to TRBJ2-2; 8 bases line up with TRBD1. Trimming at V came to 5 bases and at J to 5 bases, leaving 4 bases not matched to a gene. The CDR3 contains 14 residues. Germline CDR1 and CDR2: SGHAT and FQNNGV. The CDR3 here is CASSPWTGTGELFF. CDR3 nucleotide sequence: TGTGCCAGCAGCCCTTGGACAGGGACCGGGGAGCTGTTTTTT.

This clonotype appeared a few times. V usage is TRBV3-1 and J usage is TRBJ2-3; maybe TRBD1 (6 bases). The CDR3 is 14 residues long. V lost 3 bases to trimming and J lost 2 bases, with 9 bases between them. Germline V CDR1 and CDR2: LGHDT, YNNKEL (reference sequence). CDR3 DNA: TGTGCCAGCAGCCAGGGACACCTCACAGATACGCAGTATTTT. Its translation is CASSQGHLTDTQYF.

V gene TRBV7-2 combines with J gene TRBJ2-7; D possibly corresponds to TRBD2 (6 bases). The ends were cut back, 5 bases at V and 3 bases at J, with 14 bases in the middle. The CDR3 is 14 residues long. CDR1 and CDR2 (germline): SGHTA, FQGNSA. DNA for the CDR3: TGTGCCAGCAGCCACACCGGGACTCTCTACGAGCAGTACTTC. Amino acids: CASSHTGTLYEQYF.

This clonotype was counted many times. CDR3 loop: CATRAANTEAFF. The CDR3 nucleotides read TGTGCCACCAGGGCAGCTAACACTGAAGCTTTCTTT. The chain employs TRBV24-1 and TRBJ1-1; D remains ambiguous. The V end was cut by 7 bases, the J end by 2 bases, with 7 bases between. CDR3 length: 12 residues. Germline V gene lookup returns CDR1 KGHDR and CDR2 SFDVKD.

This clonotype was seen only a few times. The rearrangement links TRBV5-8 to TRBJ2-6; D unresolved. V lost 4 bases to trimming and J lost 1 base, with 6 bases between them. The CDR3 totals 14 residues. Germline V gene lookup returns CDR1 SGHTS and CDR2 YDEGEE. The CDR3 protein is CASSRPSGANVLTF. The CDR3 coding sequence is TGTGCCAGCAGCAGGCCTTCTGGGGCCAACGTCCTGACTTTC.

In this sample, this clonotype turned up a few times. The V and J genes are TRBV4-3 and TRBJ2-1, with a tentative D call TRBD2 (5 bases). Trimming left V 0 bases short and J 4 bases short, with 16 bases between. CDR1 and CDR2 (germline): LGHNA, YSLEER. The CDR3 runs 17 residues. CDR3 loop: CASSQDSARWRYNEQFF. The CDR3 DNA reads TGCGCCAGCAGCCAAGATTCGGCTAGATGGAGGTACAATGAGCAGTTCTTC.

The sample holds many counts of this clonotype. The chain is built from TRBV18 and TRBJ1-1; the D gene is possibly TRBD1 (5 bases). V lost 8 bases and J lost 2, with 21 bases in between. The CDR3 totals 16 residues. Germline V gene data show CDR1 as KGHSH and CDR2 as LQKENI. The CDR3 loop is CASNRPGGMANTEAFF. The CDR3 coding sequence is TGTGCCAGCAACCGCCCGGGGGGAATGGCAAACACTGAAGCTTTCTTT.

This clonotype appeared many times. CDR3 in DNA: TGCAGTGCTAGGGACAGGGTGATACGAGAGCAGTACTTC. It yields the protein CSARDRVIREQYF. The chain combines TRBV20-1 with TRBJ2-7; 8 bases agree with TRBD1. Per germline, CDR1 DFQATT and CDR2 SNEGSKA (reference sequence). The V segment lost 3 bases and the J segment 7 bases; nucleotides outside the gene matches: 8. The length of the CDR3 is 13 residues.

The chain employs TRBV19 and TRBJ2-1; 8 nucleotides match TRBD2. The CDR3 runs 18 residues. V lost 2 bases to trimming and J lost 4 bases; unmatched junction nucleotides: 13. Germline CDR1 reads LNHDA; CDR2 reads SQIVND (reference sequence). DNA for the CDR3: TGTGCCAGTAGTATACGACTAGCGACGGAGGGGGTTTACAATGAGCAGTTCTTC. Translation gives CASSIRLATEGVYNEQFF.

This clonotype appeared many times. The rearrangement joins TRBV6-1 to TRBJ2-3; TRBD2 aligns across 9 bases. Trimming took 5 bases from V and 7 from J; bases not matched to a gene: 22. Germline V gives CDR1 MNHNS, CDR2 SASEGT. The CDR3 is made up of 19 amino acids. CDR3 in amino acids: CASSLGSLVVREGRYTQYF. CDR3 sequence (DNA): TGTGCCAGCAGTTTAGGCTCCCTTGTGGTGCGGGAGGGTCGGTATACGCAGTATTTT.

This clonotype was detected a few times. The CDR3 is CASSEEAYNEQFF. Written as DNA, the CDR3 is TGTGCCAGCAGTGAGGAGGCCTACAATGAGCAGTTCTTC. The gene calls are TRBV25-1 and TRBJ2-1; TRBD2 is a possible D gene (5 bases). Trimming removed 3 bases from V and 2 bases from J, with 5 bases in between. The V gene's germline CDR1 is MGHDK and CDR2 SYGVNS. The CDR3 covers 13 residues.

This clonotype was detected many times. The chain uses TRBV6-2 or TRBV6-3 and TRBJ2-7, with 7 bases matching TRBD2. The CDR3 length is 15 residues. Trimming removed 2 bases from V and 6 bases from J; junction bases left unmatched: 10. Germline lookup yields CDR1 MNHEY and CDR2 SVGEGT. The CDR3 is CASSYQRIAGAEQYF. CDR3 in DNA: TGTGCCAGCAGTTACCAGAGAATCGCGGGAGCCGAGCAGTACTTC.

This clonotype came up many times. The gene calls are TRBV13 and TRBJ1-4; a weak D match, TRBD1 (6 bases). In germline, CDR1 is PRHDT, CDR2 FYEKMQ (reference sequence). V lost 5 bases and J lost 1, with 11 bases in between. This CDR3 has 15 residues. The CDR3 region has the DNA TGTGCCAGCAGCCACCGACAGGAAACTAATGAAAAACTGTTTTTT. It encodes CASSHRQETNEKLFF.

This clonotype was picked up many times. V and J are TRBV20-1 and TRBJ2-5, with 9 bases lining up with TRBD2. The CDR3 has 15 amino acids. Unmatched junction bases numbered 8, after V lost 6 bases and J lost 0 bases. Looked up from germline, CDR1 is DFQATT and CDR2 is SNEGSKA (reference sequence). The CDR3 nucleotides are TGCAGTGCCGCCCTAGCGGGGCTGTACCAAGAGACCCAGTACTTC. Translated, it gives CSAALAGLYQETQYF.

This clonotype was counted ten times or more. The chain combines TRBV27 with TRBJ2-1; TRBD2 matches 13 bases. V was pared by 2 bases and J by 10 bases, with 5 bases of the junction left unmatched. The CDR3 totals 15 residues. Germline CDR1 reads MNHEY; CDR2 reads SMNVEV (reference sequence). The CDR3 protein is CASSLGTSGIGEQFF. The CDR3 nucleotides read TGTGCCAGCAGTTTAGGGACTAGCGGGATCGGGGAGCAGTTCTTC.

This clonotype was recorded many times. V gene TRBV12-3 or TRBV12-4 combines with J gene TRBJ1-1; 7 bases match TRBD1. This CDR3 comprises 15 residues. The trim removed 5 bases at V and 4 bases at J, leaving 10 bases unmatched. CDR3: CASSLTGEWGTEAFF. The CDR3 coding sequence is TGTGCCAGCAGTCTTACAGGGGAGTGGGGCACTGAAGCTTTCTTT.

This sequence joins TRBV6-1 and TRBJ2-3; D possibly corresponds to TRBD1 (5 bases). Looked up from germline, CDR1 is MNHNS and CDR2 is SASEGT. V lost 8 bases, J lost 0 bases, and 18 bases lay in between. The CDR3 totals 16 residues. The DNA for the CDR3 is TGTGCCAGCCCCAGGGCCTCCGGATCTAGCACAGATACGCAGTATTTT. Its translation is CASPRASGSSTDTQYF.

This clonotype has a count of ten or more. The V call is TRBV12-3 or TRBV12-4, the J call TRBJ2-7; D is uncertain. Deletions cut 11 bases from V and 6 bases from J, with 11 bases between. CDR3 length equals 10 residues. The CDR3 DNA follows: TGTGCCTCAGCCGGGTCCGAGCAGTACTTC. It translates to CASAGSEQYF.